This section outlines one TCR beta chain sequence together with its context. A single record per CDR3 protein comes from TCRdb applying MiXCR to the 5' RACE reads. Of about 530,000 distinct CDR3 sequences in the sample, approximately 20% were seen once. Trimming cost V 5 bases and J 2 bases; bases outside gene matches: 18. CDR3 length equals 19 residues. Germline V gene sequence: CDR1 SGHAT, CDR2 FQNNGV. The data belong to a study of identical twins. The data also belong to a second study, concerning yellow fever vaccine responses in identical twins.

The sample comprised CD4+ T cells sorted from blood. The source is a woman under 30 in good health. V and J are TRBV11-2 and TRBJ2-3; 8 bases align to TRBD2. The CDR3 DNA reads TGTGCCAGCAGCCCGGGGGCAGCGGGAGTGATTTGGGTCACAGATACGCAGTATTTT. It specifies CASSPGAAGVIWVTDTQYF. Full variable domain (remainder filled in from reference TRBV11-2 and TRBJ2-3): EAGVAQSPRYKIIEKRQSVAFWCNPISGHATLYWYQQILGQGPKLLIQFQNNGVVDDSQLPKDRFSAERLKGVDSTLKIQPAKLEDSAVYLCASSPGAAGVIWVTDTQYFGPGTRLTVL.